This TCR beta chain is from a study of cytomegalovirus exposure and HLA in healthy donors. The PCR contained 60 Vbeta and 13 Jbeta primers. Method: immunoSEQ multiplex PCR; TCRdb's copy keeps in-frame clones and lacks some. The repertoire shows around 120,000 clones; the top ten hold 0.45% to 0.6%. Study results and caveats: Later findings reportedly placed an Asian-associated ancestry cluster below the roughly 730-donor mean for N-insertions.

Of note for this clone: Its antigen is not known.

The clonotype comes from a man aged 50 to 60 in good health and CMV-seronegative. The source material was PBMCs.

This chain's CDR3 is CAISEDRGRGYTF. The CDR3 DNA sequence: TGTGCCATCAGTGAGGACAGGGGTAGAGGCTACACCTTC. This rearrangement joins TRBV10-3 to TRBJ1-2; 8 bases line up with TRBD1. The CDR3 has 13 amino acids. V gave up 2 bases and J gave up 8 bases; unmatched junction bases: 4. Germline loops: CDR1 ENHRY, CDR2 SYGVKD.